The TCR beta chain under discussion was sequenced for a study of tumor-infiltrating lymphocytes in primary liver carcinoma. Whole-study findings and limits: Blood's top-250-clone fraction was significantly lower than that of tumors (p = 0.039). Lesser overlap characterized tumor-adjacent and tumor-blood pairs relative to tumor region pairs. Since the samples were bulk and unsorted, the CD4+ and CD8+ repertoires were not compared.

Germline DNA was also extracted, while the blood RNA originated from unsorted whole blood. Around 4.1 milliliters of peripheral blood were drawn preoperatively. With respect to this clonotype: Its antigen remains unidentified. One end of the junction does not line up with germline, which may come from a read error.

The CDR3 length is 22 residues. Germline V gene lookup returns CDR1 MNHNY and CDR2 SVGAGI (reference sequence). Constant-region priming of 500 to 550 ng total RNA yielded TCR beta cDNA. ARM-PCR, slightly modified, supplied the TCR beta libraries through three nested multiplex PCR rounds. With TRBV1-TRBV30 forward primers and a C-beta reverse primer, the first two PCR rounds were run for roughly 9 cycles each. MiXCR was run by TCRdb on the multiplex PCR reads, yielding one entry per CDR3 protein. The sample gives around 330,000 distinct CDR3 sequences, more than 55% of which show up once; around 9.5% is in the top ten.

Sequenced: peripheral blood. The rearrangement links TRBV6-6 to TRBJ2-1, with 15 bases that match TRBD2. This sequence originates from a man aged 40-55 years with primary liver carcinoma and hepatitis B virus infection. The CDR3 DNA reads as TGTGCCAGCAGTTTACGGCCAGGGGGCTTTGGACTAGCGGGAGGGAGGGACAATGAGCATTTCTTC. Protein product: CASSLRPGGFGLAGGRDNEHFF.